This T cell receptor (beta chain) was profiled in a study of regulatory T cells in long-lasting Graves disease. Broader study findings: Persistent disease was characterized by preferential usage of TRBV28, TRBJ1-2 and TRBJ2-5.

Stated time point: newly diagnosed GD, antithyroid drugs for less than 3 months. TCR sequences were obtained from RNA taken from PBMCs. Comment on this clonotype: The antigen is unknown. An end of the junction differs from the germline gene, which may be a read error.

Germline CDR1 reads MGHRA; CDR2 reads YSYEKL. CDR3 length: 15 amino acids. Through Arm-PCR of CDR3 regions and iRepertoire HTBI primers, TCR beta libraries were built. MiXCR, applied by TCRdb to the multiplex PCR reads, yields one record per CDR3 protein. The table lists approximately 300,000 distinct CDR3 sequences, 18% of them singletons. This clonotype was obtained from a female donor with Graves disease. This specimen was peripheral blood mononuclear cells (PBMCs), taken at new diagnosis, from a patient treated with antithyroid drugs. The chain combines TRBV4-1 with TRBJ2-3; 13 positions agree with TRBD2. The end of the DNA fits TRBJ2-5 better, so the J call may be wrong. In nucleotides, the CDR3 is TGCGCCAGCAGCCAGGGACTAGCGGGAAGAGAGGCCCAGTACTTC. Its translation is CASSQGLAGREAQYF.